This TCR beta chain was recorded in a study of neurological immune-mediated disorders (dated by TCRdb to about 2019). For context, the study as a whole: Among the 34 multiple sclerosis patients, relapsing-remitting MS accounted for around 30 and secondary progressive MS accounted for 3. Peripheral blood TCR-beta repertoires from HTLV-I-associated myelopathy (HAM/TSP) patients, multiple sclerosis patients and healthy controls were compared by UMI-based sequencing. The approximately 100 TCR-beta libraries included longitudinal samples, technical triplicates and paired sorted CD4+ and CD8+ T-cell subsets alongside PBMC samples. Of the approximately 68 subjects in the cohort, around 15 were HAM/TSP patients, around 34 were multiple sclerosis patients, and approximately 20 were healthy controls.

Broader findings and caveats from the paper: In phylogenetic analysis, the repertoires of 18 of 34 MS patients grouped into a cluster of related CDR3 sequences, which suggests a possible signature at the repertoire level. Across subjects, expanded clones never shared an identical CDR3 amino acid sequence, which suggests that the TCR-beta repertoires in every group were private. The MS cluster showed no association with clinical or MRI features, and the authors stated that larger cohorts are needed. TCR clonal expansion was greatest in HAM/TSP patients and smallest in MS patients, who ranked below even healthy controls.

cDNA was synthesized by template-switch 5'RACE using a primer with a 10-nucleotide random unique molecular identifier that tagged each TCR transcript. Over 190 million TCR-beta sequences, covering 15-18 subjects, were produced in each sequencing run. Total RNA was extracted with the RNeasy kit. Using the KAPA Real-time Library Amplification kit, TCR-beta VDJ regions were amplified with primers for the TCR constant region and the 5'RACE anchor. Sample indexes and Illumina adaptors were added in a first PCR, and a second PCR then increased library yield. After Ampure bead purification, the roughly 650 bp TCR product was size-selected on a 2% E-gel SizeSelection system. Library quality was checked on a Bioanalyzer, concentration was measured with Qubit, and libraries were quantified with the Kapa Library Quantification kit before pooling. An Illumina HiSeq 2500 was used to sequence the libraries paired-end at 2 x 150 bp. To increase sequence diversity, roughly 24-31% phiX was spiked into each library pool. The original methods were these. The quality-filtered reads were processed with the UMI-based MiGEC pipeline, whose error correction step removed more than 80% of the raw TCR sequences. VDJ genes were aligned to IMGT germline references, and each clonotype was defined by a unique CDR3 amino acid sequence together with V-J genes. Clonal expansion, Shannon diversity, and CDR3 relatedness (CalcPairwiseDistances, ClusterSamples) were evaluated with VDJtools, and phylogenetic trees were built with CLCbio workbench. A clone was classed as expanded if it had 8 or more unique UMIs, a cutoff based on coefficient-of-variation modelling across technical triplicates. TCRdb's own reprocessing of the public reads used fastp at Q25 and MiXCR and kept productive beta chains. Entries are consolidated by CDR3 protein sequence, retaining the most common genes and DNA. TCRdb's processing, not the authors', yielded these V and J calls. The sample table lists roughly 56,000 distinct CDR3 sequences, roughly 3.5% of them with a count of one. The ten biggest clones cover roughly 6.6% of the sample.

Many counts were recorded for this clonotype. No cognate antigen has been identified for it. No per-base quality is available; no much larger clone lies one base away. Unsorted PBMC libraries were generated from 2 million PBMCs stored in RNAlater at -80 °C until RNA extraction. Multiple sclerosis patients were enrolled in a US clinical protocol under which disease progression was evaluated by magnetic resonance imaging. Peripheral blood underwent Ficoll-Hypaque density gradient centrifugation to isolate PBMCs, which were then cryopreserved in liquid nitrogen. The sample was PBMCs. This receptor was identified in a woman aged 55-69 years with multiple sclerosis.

The CDR3 protein sequence reads: CASSSGSEQGGSTDTQYF. The nucleotide sequence reads as follows: TGTGCCAGCAGTTCCGGAAGTGAACAGGGAGGTAGCACAGATACGCAGTATTTT. The chain employs TRBV28 and TRBJ2-3; the D gene could be either TRBD1 or TRBD2, each agreeing at 6 bases. The CDR3 sequence holds 18 residues, the cysteine and phenylalanine included. Of the read, only the CDR3 DNA is kept; its 54 bases are in frame from base 1. CDR1 and CDR2, looked up from the germline V gene, are MDHEN and SYDVKM. V and J lose 4 bases and 0 bases, and a span of 20 bases separates them.